This paragraph reports one T cell receptor beta chain. Other DNA sequences of this sample code for an identical CDR3. This sample is drawn from a study of blood T cell repertoires in COVID-19. Across the whole study: Acute and convalescent COVID-19 specimens originated in the United States, Italy and Spain.

The CDR3 is 15 residues long. V lost 0 bases, J lost 3 bases, and 9 bases lay in between. Germline V CDR1 and CDR2: MNHNY, SVGAGI (reference sequence). Original methodology: Amplifying reference gene primers gave estimates of nucleated cell counts. Sequencing used immunoSEQ multiplex PCR; TCRdb keeps in-frame clones, though not all of them. V, J and clone size derive from that table, while D and trimming were established from the DNA sequence. This sample has over 110,000 clones, with nearly 90% found just once. This receptor was taken from a man in his 70s with acute or convalescent COVID-19. This sequence joins TRBV6-6 and TRBJ1-5, with D perhaps TRBD1 (6 bases). Sequencing was done on a sample of peripheral blood. CDR3 residues: CASSYSNRDNQPQHF. In nucleotides, the CDR3 is TGTGCCAGCAGTTACTCGAACAGGGACAATCAGCCCCAGCATTTT.